This T cell receptor beta chain originates from a study of CD8 T cells in ankylosing spondylitis. Study findings and constraints: Some motif variants had been reported before (in reactive arthritis synovial fluid and blood). What appeared characteristic of ankylosing spondylitis blood was a TCR beta motif of fewer than ten highly homologous variants.

Regarding this clonotype: Its antigen is unidentified.

The V end was cut by 4 bases, the J end by 4 bases, with 8 bases between. The germline V gene encodes CDR1 SNHLY and CDR2 FYNNEI. This CDR3 region has 13 residues. Scientists made TCR beta libraries using quantitative 5'-RACE with molecular barcodes. MiXCR was run by TCRdb on the 5' RACE reads, yielding one entry per CDR3 protein. The repertoire includes fewer than 500,000 distinct CDR3 sequences, about 20% of them detected once, and approximately 15% sits in the top ten. The rearrangement links TRBV2 to TRBJ1-5; D unclear. Sequencing used blood, either unsorted or a sorted T cell fraction (not recorded which). The source is a male donor with ankylosing spondylitis. CDR3 DNA sequence: TGTGCCAGCAGTGTGTTCAGTAATCAGCCCCAGCATTTT. As protein: CASSVFSNQPQHF.